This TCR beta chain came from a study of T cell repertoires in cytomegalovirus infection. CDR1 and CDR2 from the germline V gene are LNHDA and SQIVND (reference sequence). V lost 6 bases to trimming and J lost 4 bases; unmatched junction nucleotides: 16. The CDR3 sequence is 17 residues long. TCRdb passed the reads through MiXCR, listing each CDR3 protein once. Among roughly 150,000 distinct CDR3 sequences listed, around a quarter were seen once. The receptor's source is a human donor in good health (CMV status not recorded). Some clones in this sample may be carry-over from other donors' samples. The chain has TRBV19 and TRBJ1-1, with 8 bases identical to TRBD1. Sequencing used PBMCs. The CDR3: CASSPSRGRMGGTEAFF. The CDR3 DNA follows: TGTGCCAGTAGCCCGAGCAGGGGGCGCATGGGTGGCACTGAAGCTTTCTTT.